Below, 19 T cell receptor beta chains from the same sample are listed, as sequenced in a study of blood T cell repertoires in COVID-19. Sequenced by immunoSEQ multiplex PCR; TCRdb stores in-frame clones only, minus some. Altogether over 200,000 clones are present, roughly 90% being singletons, with the ten largest covering 0.7% to 0.85%. The sequenced material came from peripheral blood. Receptors originate from a man in his sixties with COVID-19, enrolled during active disease.

In the case of this clone: Without the conserved terminal phenylalanine or tryptophan, this CDR3 likely stems from a read error. The DNA is left out, because the CDR3 cannot be placed on it with certainty; the CDR3 is given as TCRdb lists it. The chain joins TRBV6-2 or TRBV6-3 to TRBJ1-5; the table's TRBD1 call for D was not verified on the DNA. The germline CDR1 and CDR2 sequences are MNHEY and SVGEGT. The CDR3 sequence runs 14 residues, both termini included. The CDR3 loop is CASSSPHRQGQGVL.

This clone was counted a single time. The chain uses TRBV5-1 and TRBJ1-1; TRBD1 matches at 7 bases. The ends lost 0 bases at V and 0 bases at J; junction bases unmatched: 5. Germline lookup yields CDR1 SGHRS and CDR2 YFSETQ. There are 16 residues in the CDR3. CDR3 region: CASSLDRGGVNTEAFF. CDR3 sequence (DNA): TGCGCCAGCAGCTTGGACAGGGGCGGGGTGAACACTGAAGCTTTCTTT. The entire variable domain, with the rest obtained from reference TRBV5-1 and TRBJ1-1, is as follows: KAGVTQTPRYLIKTRGQQVTLSCSPISGHRSVSWYQQTPGQGLQFLFEYFSETQRNKGNFPGRFSGRQFSNSRSEMNVSTLELGDSALYLCASSLDRGGVNTEAFFGQGTRLTVV.

J is TRBJ2-1 and V is TRBV19, with 8 bases lining up with TRBD2. The CDR3 is 15 residues long. CDR1 is LNHDA and CDR2 is SQIVND in the germline V gene (reference sequence). V gave up 4 bases and J gave up 0 bases; unmatched junction bases: 2. The CDR3 loop reads CASSSGGSSYNEQFF. The CDR3 nucleotides are TGTGCCAGTAGTAGCGGGGGGTCCTCCTACAATGAGCAGTTCTTC.

The V gene is TRBV19, the J gene TRBJ1-5; D is possibly TRBD1 (6 bases). The CDR3 length is 15 residues. V lost 8 bases to trimming and J lost 7 bases, with 21 bases between them. Germline lookup yields CDR1 LNHDA and CDR2 SQIVND (reference sequence). The CDR3 bases are TGTGCCAGTCGGGACCCCAACAGGGCCGGACAGCCCCAGCATTTT. It codes for CASRDPNRAGQPQHF.

CDR3 sequence (DNA): TGCGCCAGCAGCCAAGCTCAGGGGAGCTCTGGGGCCAACGTCCTGACTTTC. Protein: CASSQAQGSSGANVLTF. The genes are TRBV4-1 and TRBJ2-6, with D tentatively TRBD1 (6 bases). V was shortened by 1 base and J by 0 bases, with 10 bases between the two germline ends. Germline V CDR1 and CDR2: MGHRA, YSYEKL. CDR3 size: 17 residues.

The chain joins TRBV14 to TRBJ2-5; 8 bases map to TRBD2. This CDR3 region has 17 residues. CDR1 SGHDN and CDR2 FVKESK come from the germline V gene. V gave up 2 bases and J gave up 2 bases; unmatched junction bases: 10. The CDR3 nucleotides read TGTGCCAGCAGCCAAAACCCCCTAGCGGGTGGACAAGAGACCCAGTACTTC. It translates to CASSQNPLAGGQETQYF.

The chain couples TRBV12-3 or TRBV12-4 to TRBJ1-2; tentative D call: TRBD1 (5 bases). The CDR3 length is 13 residues. Trimming removed 2 bases at V and 2 bases at J, with 6 bases between. CDR3 bases: TGTGCCAGCAGTTTATCAGGGAACTATGGCTACACCTTC. Its protein is CASSLSGNYGYTF.

The V and J genes are TRBV5-1 and TRBJ2-5; a weak D match, TRBD2 (6 bases). Trimming took off 4 bases at V and 5 bases at J, with 15 bases between the two ends. CDR1 SGHRS and CDR2 YFSETQ come from the germline V gene. This CDR3 region has 14 residues. CDR3 amino acids: CASSPSGGTETQYF. The CDR3 nucleotides read TGCGCCAGCAGCCCGAGTGGGGGGACGGAGACCCAGTACTTC.

The rearrangement joins TRBV4-1 to TRBJ2-7; perhaps TRBD2 as D (5 bases). The CDR3 extends over 14 amino acids. Trimming took off 4 bases at V and 0 bases at J, with 10 bases between the two ends. Germline lookup yields CDR1 MGHRA and CDR2 YSYEKL. CDR3 sequence reads: CASSPLVSSYEQYF. DNA for the CDR3: TGCGCCAGCAGCCCACTAGTAAGCTCCTACGAGCAGTACTTC.

This clone turned up a few times. The CDR3 spells CASSPQGGGPPDTQYF. CDR3 bases: TGTGCCAGCAGCCCCCAAGGGGGCGGCCCCCCAGATACGCAGTATTTT. J is TRBJ2-3 and V is TRBV3-1 (or the pseudogene TRBV3-2); TRBD1 matches 7 bases. CDR3 length: 16 residues. V dropped 4 bases and J dropped 4; count of bases not matched to a gene: 11. The V gene's germline CDR1 is LGHDT and CDR2 YNNKEL (reference sequence).

This rearrangement joins TRBV6-5 to TRBJ2-1; TRBD2 matches 9 bases. CDR3 length: 16 amino acids. The trim removed 0 bases at V and 7 bases at J, leaving 7 bases unmatched. The germline CDR1 and CDR2 sequences are MNHEY and SVGAGI. CDR3 nucleotide sequence: TGTGCCAGCAGTTACTCGCGTCTAGCGGGGAAGAATGAGCAGTTCTTC. Translated: CASSYSRLAGKNEQFF.

Regarding this clone: The same CDR3 also results from other DNA sequences found in this sample. The chain's CDR3 is CASSRQGAYEQYF. The CDR3 DNA is TGTGCCAGCAGCCGACAGGGGGCTTACGAGCAGTACTTC. The chain combines TRBV12-3 or TRBV12-4 with TRBJ2-7; 10 bases are shared with TRBD1. J lost 4 bases, V lost 6 bases, and 3 bases had no gene match. The CDR3 spans 13 residues.

The rearrangement uses TRBV5-5 and TRBJ1-1; D unclear. CDR3 size: 15 residues. Germline V gene data show CDR1 as SGHKS and CDR2 as YYEKEE (reference sequence). V was pared by 2 bases and J by 2 bases, with 13 bases between. CDR3 in DNA: TGTGCCAGCAGCTTAGTGGGGTCGGGAAACACTGAAGCTTTCTTT. Encoded protein: CASSLVGSGNTEAFF.

The rearrangement links TRBV29-1 to TRBJ2-1, with 9 bases fitting TRBD1. This CDR3 contains 14 residues. CDR1 is SQVTM, CDR2 ANQGSEA, per germline. V was clipped by 3 bases and J by 5 bases; unmatched bases: 5. This CDR3 reads CSVDGTGIDNEQFF. The DNA of the CDR3 is TGCAGCGTTGACGGGACAGGGATTGACAATGAGCAGTTCTTC.

The J gene is TRBJ2-1, the V gene TRBV5-1; D is unclear. Germline V CDR1 and CDR2: SGHRS, YFSETQ. The V and J ends lost 5 bases and 0 bases respectively, with 15 bases between them. This CDR3 has 16 residues. CDR3 sequence reads: CASRESGPSSYNEQFF. In DNA form, the CDR3 reads TGCGCCAGCAGAGAGTCGGGTCCAAGCTCCTACAATGAGCAGTTCTTC. Together with reference TRBV5-1 and TRBJ2-1, the CDR3 gives the full variable domain: KAGVTQTPRYLIKTRGQQVTLSCSPISGHRSVSWYQQTPGQGLQFLFEYFSETQRNKGNFPGRFSGRQFSNSRSEMNVSTLELGDSALYLCASRESGPSSYNEQFFGPGTRLTVL.

The chain uses TRBV18 and TRBJ1-5, with 10 nucleotides matching TRBD1. The CDR3 covers 14 residues. V lost 4 bases and J lost 7; bases outside the gene matches: 4. Germline-derived CDR1 and CDR2 are KGHSH and LQKENI. The chain's CDR3 is CASSHGQGGQPQHF. CDR3 nucleotides: TGTGCCAGCTCACACGGACAGGGGGGCCAGCCCCAGCATTTT. Variable domain in full (rest from reference TRBV18 and TRBJ1-5): NAGVMQNPRHLVRRRGQEARLRCSPMKGHSHVYWYRQLPEEGLKFMVYLQKENIIDESGMPKERFSAEFPKEGPSILRIQQVVRGDSAAYFCASSHGQGGQPQHFGDGTRLSIL.

The chain couples TRBV7-8 to TRBJ2-2; 7 positions match TRBD1. Per the germline V gene, CDR1 is SGHVS and CDR2 is FQNEAQ. The V segment lost 5 bases and the J segment 5 bases; nucleotides outside the gene matches: 2. The CDR3 loop spans 13 amino acids. The CDR3 reads CASSRQGTGELFF. In DNA form, the CDR3 reads TGTGCCAGCAGCCGACAGGGAACCGGGGAGCTGTTTTTT.

The rearrangement joins TRBV5-4 to TRBJ1-1; D is unclear. Germline CDR1 SGHNT, CDR2 YYREEE (reference sequence). The CDR3 totals 15 residues. V was shortened by 1 base and J by 0 bases, with 10 bases between the two germline ends. The DNA for the CDR3 is TGTGCCAGCAGCTTGTCGTACGGGATGAACACTGAAGCTTTCTTT. This codes for CASSLSYGMNTEAFF.

The count of this clone is one. This chain uses TRBV28 with TRBJ1-4, with D perhaps TRBD1 (6 bases). The ends were cut back, 7 bases at V and 8 bases at J, with 20 bases in the middle. CDR1 MDHEN and CDR2 SYDVKM come from the germline V gene. This CDR3 contains 15 residues. CDR3 in amino acids: CASNTISRQAEKLFF. In DNA form, the CDR3 reads TGTGCCAGCAACACGATAAGTAGACAGGCAGAAAAACTGTTTTTT.